This TCR beta chain was found in a study of T cell responses to AZD1222 COVID-19 vaccine. Study-wide findings and caveats: Only 6 or 7 AZD1222 recipients tested seropositive at baseline.

As concerns this clone: The antigen is undetermined.

Clones were sequenced by immunoSEQ multiplex PCR, and TCRdb holds only the in-frame ones, with some missing. The table includes approximately 110,000 clones, more than 85% detected once. CDR1 and CDR2 from the germline V gene are SGHVS and FQNEAQ. Trimming pared 5 bases from V and 2 bases from J, leaving 13 bases between. The CDR3 totals 14 residues. The sequencing used peripheral blood, collected on day 0 of AZD1222 vaccination. The source is an adult in good health. The V and J genes are TRBV7-8 and TRBJ2-7; D gene uncertain. This CDR3 is CASSLRTPAYEQYF. Here the CDR3 DNA reads TGTGCCAGCAGCCTACGGACGCCAGCCTACGAGCAGTACTTC.